The clone carrying this T cell receptor beta chain was detected a few times. This specimen comes from a study of blood T cell repertoires in COVID-19. CDR3 size: 12 residues. Trimming removed 4 bases at V and 10 bases at J, with 11 bases between. Germline CDR1 SGHTA, CDR2 FQGTGA. Profiled with immunoSEQ multiplex PCR; TCRdb holds only in-frame clones, not every one. The repertoire holds under 300,000 clones, with approximately 82% as singletons. The specimen sequenced was PBMCs or T cells enriched from blood (not recorded which). This chain uses TRBV7-3 with TRBJ2-1, with a possible D match to TRBD2 (6 bases). This TCR came from a man aged 40-49 years who had recovered from COVID-19. CDR3 nucleotides: TGTGCCAGCAGCTCATGGCGGGGCGAGCAGTTCTTC. It codes for CASSSWRGEQFF. Variable domain in full (rest from reference TRBV7-3 and TRBJ2-1): GAGVSQTPSNKVTEKGKYVELRCDPISGHTALYWYRQSLGQGPEFLIYFQGTGAADDSGLPNDRFFAVRPEGSVSTLKIQRTERGDSAVYLCASSSWRGEQFFGPGTRLTVL.